Sequencing of this TCR beta chain was carried out in a study of CD8+ T cells in alopecia areata. Treatment reported: oral pan-JAK inhibitor, 5-10 mg twice daily. Sorted populations comprised CD4+ and CD8+ T cells obtained from PBMCs. There are a few counts of this clone. V was shortened by 0 bases and J by 9 bases, with 10 bases between the two germline ends. Germline V gene sequence: CDR1 SGHDT, CDR2 YYEEEE. This CDR3 has 13 residues. RNA was isolated and reverse transcribed to cDNA, the sequencing template. Measured with immunoSEQ multiplex PCR; TCRdb has only the in-frame clones, and not every one. This repertoire shows 190,000 or so clones, approximately 60% found once; its top ten account for around 3%.

The specimen was CD4+ T cells sorted from blood, collected at week 4, from a patient treated with tofacitinib. The sequence derives from a human donor with alopecia areata. The J gene is TRBJ2-1, the V gene TRBV5-6; the D gene is possibly TRBD2 (5 bases). The CDR3 region is CASSLGQRREQFF. In DNA, the CDR3 is TGTGCCAGCAGCTTGGGTCAGCGGCGTGAGCAGTTCTTC.